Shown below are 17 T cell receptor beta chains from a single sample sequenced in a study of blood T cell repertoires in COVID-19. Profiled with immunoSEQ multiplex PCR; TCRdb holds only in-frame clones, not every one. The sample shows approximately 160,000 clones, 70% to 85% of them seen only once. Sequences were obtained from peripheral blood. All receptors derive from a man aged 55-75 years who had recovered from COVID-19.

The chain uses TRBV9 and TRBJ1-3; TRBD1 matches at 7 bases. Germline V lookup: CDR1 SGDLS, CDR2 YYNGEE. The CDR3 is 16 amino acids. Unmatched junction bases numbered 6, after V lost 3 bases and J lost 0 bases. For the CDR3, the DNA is TGTGCCAGCAGCGGGACGACAGGGCTCTCTGGAAACACCATATATTTT. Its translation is CASSGTTGLSGNTIYF.

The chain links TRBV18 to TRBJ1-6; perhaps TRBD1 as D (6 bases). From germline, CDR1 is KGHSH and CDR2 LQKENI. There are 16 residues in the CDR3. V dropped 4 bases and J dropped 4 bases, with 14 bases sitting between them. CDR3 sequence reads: CASSLRQAQYNSPLHF. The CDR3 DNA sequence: TGTGCCAGCTCACTGAGACAGGCGCAATATAATTCACCCCTCCACTTT.

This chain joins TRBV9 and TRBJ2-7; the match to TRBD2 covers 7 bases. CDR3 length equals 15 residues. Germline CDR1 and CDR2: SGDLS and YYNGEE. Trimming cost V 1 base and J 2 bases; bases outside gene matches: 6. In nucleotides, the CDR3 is TGTGCCAGCAGCGTATCAGCGGGACGGACCTACGAGCAGTACTTC. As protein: CASSVSAGRTYEQYF.

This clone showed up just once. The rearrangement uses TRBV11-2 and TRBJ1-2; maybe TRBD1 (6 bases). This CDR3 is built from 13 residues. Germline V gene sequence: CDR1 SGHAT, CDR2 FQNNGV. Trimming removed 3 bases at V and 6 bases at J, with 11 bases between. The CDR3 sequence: CASSFWGQDGYTF. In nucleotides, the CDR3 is TGTGCCAGCAGCTTTTGGGGGCAGGATGGCTACACCTTC.

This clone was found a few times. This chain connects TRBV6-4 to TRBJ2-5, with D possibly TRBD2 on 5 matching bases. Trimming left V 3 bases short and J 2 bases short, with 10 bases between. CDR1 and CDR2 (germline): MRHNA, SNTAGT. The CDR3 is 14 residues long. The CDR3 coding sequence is TGTGCCAGCAGTGAGCTCCCGGGACAAGAGACCCAGTACTTC. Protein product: CASSELPGQETQYF.

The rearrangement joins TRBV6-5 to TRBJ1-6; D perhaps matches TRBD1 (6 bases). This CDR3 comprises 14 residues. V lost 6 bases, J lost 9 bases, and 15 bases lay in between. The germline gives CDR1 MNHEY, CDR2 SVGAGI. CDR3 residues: CASSSGGARSPLHF. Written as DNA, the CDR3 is TGTGCCAGCAGCTCCGGGGGGGCGCGTTCACCCCTCCACTTT.

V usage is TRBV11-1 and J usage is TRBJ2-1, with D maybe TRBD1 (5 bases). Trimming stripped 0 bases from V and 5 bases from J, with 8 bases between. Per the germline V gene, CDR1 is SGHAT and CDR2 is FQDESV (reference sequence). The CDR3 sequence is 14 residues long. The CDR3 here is CASSLARRDNEQFF. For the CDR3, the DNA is TGTGCCAGCAGCTTAGCCCGCAGGGACAATGAGCAGTTCTTC.

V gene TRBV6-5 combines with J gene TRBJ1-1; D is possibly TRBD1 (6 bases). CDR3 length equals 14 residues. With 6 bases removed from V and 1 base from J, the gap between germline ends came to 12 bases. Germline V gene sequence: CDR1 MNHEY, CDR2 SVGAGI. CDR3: CASRRTAPNTEAFF. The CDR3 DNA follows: TGTGCCAGCAGGCGGACAGCACCGAACACTGAAGCTTTCTTT.

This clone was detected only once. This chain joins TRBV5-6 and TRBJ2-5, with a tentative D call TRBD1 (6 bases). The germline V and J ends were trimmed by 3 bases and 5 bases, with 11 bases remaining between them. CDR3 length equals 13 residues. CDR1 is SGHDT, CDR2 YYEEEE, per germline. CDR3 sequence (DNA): TGTGCCAGCAGCTCAGACAGGAGGGAGACCCAGTACTTC. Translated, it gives CASSSDRRETQYF.

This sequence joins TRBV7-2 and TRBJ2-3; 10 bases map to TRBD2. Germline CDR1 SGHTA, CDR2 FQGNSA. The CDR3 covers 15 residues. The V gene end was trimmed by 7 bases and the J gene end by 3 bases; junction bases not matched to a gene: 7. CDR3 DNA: TGTGCCAGCACCCCAAATAGCGGGGGGACAGATACGCAGTATTTT. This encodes CASTPNSGGTDTQYF.

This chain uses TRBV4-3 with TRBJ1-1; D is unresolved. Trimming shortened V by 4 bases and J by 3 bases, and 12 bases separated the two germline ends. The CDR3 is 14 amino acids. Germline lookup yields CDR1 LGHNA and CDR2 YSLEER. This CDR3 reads CASSPSNGDTEAFF. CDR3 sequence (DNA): TGCGCCAGCAGCCCCTCAAACGGGGACACTGAAGCTTTCTTT.

The CDR3 DNA reads TGTGCCAGTAGTATTGGGGACAGGGTCTACAATGAGCAGTTCTTC. Translated, it gives CASSIGDRVYNEQFF. This chain joins TRBV19 and TRBJ2-1, with TRBD1 matching over 9 bases. With 3 bases clipped from V and 3 bases from J, the junction kept 3 bases outside the gene matches. The CDR3 runs to 15 residues. Germline values: CDR1 LNHDA, CDR2 SQIVND (reference sequence).

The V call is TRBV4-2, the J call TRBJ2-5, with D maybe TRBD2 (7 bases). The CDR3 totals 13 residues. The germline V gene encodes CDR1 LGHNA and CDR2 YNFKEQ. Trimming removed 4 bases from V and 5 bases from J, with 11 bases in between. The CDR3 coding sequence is TGTGCCAGCAGCCGGGGGCGGGGGGAGACCCAGTACTTC. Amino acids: CASSRGRGETQYF.

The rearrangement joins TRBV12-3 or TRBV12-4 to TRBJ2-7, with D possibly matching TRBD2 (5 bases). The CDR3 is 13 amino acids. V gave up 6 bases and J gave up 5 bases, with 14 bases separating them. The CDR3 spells CASSVGEDDEQYF. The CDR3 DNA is TGTGCCAGCAGCGTCGGGGAAGACGACGAGCAGTACTTC.

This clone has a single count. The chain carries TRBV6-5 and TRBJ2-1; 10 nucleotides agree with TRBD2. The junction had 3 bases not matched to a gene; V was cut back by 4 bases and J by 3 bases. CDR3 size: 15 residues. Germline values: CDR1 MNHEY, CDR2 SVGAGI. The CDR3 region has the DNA TGTGCCAGCAGTTCTAGCGGGGGACTCTACAATGAGCAGTTCTTC. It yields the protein CASSSSGGLYNEQFF.

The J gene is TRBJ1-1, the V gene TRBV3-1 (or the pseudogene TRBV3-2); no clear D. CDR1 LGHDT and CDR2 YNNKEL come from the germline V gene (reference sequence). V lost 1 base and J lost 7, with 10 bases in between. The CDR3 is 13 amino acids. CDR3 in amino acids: CASSQGGQNEAFF. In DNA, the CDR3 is TGTGCCAGCAGCCAAGGCGGGCAGAATGAAGCTTTCTTT.

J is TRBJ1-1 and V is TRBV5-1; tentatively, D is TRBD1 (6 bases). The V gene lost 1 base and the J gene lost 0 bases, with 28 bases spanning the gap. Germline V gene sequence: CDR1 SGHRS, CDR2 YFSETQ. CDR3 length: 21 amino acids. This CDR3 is CASSLLVRTGSVHALNTEAFF. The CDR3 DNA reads TGCGCCAGCAGCTTGTTGGTGCGAACAGGGAGTGTTCACGCCTTGAACACTGAAGCTTTCTTT. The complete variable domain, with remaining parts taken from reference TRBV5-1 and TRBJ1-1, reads KAGVTQTPRYLIKTRGQQVTLSCSPISGHRSVSWYQQTPGQGLQFLFEYFSETQRNKGNFPGRFSGRQFSNSRSEMNVSTLELGDSALYLCASSLLVRTGSVHALNTEAFFGQGTRLTVV.